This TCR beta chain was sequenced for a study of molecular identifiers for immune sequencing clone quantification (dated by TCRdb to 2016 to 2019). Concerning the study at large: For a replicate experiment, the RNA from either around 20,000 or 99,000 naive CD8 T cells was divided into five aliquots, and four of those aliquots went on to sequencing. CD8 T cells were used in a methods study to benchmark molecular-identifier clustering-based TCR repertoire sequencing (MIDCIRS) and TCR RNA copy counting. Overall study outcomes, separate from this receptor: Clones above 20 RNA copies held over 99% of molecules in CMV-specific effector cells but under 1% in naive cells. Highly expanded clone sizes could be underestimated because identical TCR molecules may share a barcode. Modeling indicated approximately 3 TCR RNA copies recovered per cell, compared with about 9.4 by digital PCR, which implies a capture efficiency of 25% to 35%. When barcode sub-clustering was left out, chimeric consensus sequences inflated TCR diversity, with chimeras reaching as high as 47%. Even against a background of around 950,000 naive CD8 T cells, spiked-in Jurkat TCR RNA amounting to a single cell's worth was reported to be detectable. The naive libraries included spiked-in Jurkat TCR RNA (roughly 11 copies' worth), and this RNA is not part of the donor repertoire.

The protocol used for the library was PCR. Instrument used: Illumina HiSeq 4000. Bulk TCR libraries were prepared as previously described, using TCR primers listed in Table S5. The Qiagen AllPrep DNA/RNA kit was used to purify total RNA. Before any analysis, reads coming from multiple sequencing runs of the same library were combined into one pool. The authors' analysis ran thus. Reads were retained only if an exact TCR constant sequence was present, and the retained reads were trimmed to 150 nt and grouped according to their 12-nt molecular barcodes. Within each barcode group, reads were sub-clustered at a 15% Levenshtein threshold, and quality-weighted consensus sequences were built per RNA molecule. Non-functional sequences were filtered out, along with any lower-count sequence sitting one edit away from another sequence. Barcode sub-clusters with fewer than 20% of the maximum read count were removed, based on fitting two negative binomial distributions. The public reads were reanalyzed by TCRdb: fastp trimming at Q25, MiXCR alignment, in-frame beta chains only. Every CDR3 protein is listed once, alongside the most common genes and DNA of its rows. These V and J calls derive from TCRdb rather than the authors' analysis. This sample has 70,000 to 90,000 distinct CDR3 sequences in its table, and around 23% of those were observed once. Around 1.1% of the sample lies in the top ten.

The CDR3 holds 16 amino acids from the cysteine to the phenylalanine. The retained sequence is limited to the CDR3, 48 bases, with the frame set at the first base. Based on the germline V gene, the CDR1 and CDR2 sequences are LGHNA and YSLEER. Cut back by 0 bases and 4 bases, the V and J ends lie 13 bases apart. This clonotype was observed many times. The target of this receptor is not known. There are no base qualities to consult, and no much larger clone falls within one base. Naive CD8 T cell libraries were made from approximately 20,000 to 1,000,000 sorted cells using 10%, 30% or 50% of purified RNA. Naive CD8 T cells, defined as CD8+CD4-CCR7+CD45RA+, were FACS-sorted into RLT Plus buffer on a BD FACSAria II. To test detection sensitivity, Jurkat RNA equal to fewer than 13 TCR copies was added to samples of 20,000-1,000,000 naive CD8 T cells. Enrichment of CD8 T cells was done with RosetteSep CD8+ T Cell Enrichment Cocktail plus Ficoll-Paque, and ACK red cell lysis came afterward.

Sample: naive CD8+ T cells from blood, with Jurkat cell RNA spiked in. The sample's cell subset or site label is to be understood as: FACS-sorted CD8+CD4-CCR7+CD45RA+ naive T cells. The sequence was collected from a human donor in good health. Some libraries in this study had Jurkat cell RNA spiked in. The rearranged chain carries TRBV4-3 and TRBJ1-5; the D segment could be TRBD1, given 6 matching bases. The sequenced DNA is TGCGCCAGCAGCCAAGATTGGAGACAGGCAAATCAGCCCCAGCATTTT. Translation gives CASSQDWRQANQPQHF.